The T cell receptor beta chain under discussion was sequenced for a study of blood T cell repertoires in COVID-19 (dated by TCRdb to 2018 to 2021). Study-level background: Collaborator samples came from the United States, Italy and Spain and covered acute and convalescent phases of COVID-19. The prospective study material was composed of cDNA or gDNA derived from T cells, B-cell-depleted T cells, or PBMCs. Deeply sampled blood TCRbeta repertoires from subjects exposed to, actively infected with, or recovered from COVID-19 were included in the dataset. Where available, HLA class I and class II types were taken from metadata supplied by the sample provider and were not determined by assay-based typing. The samples were drawn from the first 160 participants of the ongoing ImmuneRACE study and from 1,254 subjects provided by 6 global collaborators. The repertoires were released in a freely available public database meant as a resource for research on the immune response to SARS-CoV-2. A de-identified subject ID, COVID-19 status, age in years and sex were almost always included in the sample metadata.

The collaborating institutions used their own protocols to collect whole blood in K2EDTA tubes. For TCRbeta analysis, collaborators shipped samples as frozen whole blood, isolated PBMCs, or DNA extracted from either of those sample types. In regard to this clone: No antigen is known for it. Qualities for individual bases were not recorded, and no much larger clone is one base off.

The CDR3 measures 13 amino acids from cysteine to phenylalanine. CDR3 DNA is the only sequence kept; it has 39 bases, read in frame from the first base. In the germline V gene, CDR1 corresponds to SGHAT and CDR2 to FQNNGV. V and J lose 3 bases and 2 bases, and a span of 8 bases separates them. The immunoSEQ Assay, a bias-controlled multiplex PCR, was used to amplify TCRbeta CDR3 regions from genomic DNA. Per the source publication's procedure: Within the assay, amplification of reference gene primers was used to estimate how many nucleated cells each sample contained. To quantify the absolute abundance of each unique TCRbeta CDR3 rearrangement, sequence reads were collapsed and filtered. For each sample, productive Simpson clonality was calculated as the square root of Simpson's diversity index over productive rearrangements. TCRdb mirrors the immuneACCESS table, restricted to in-frame sequences. Some clones are absent from its copies; in checked studies, under half trace to an unresolved V gene, and the reason for the others is unknown. V and J calls and clone size come straight from that table; D and trimming were deduced from the DNA. Within this sample are tens of thousands of clones, with roughly four fifths of them counted one time only. Roughly 50% of the sample rests with the top ten.

Points the paper makes about the study in general: Clinical and demographic metadata were provided uncurated, with the amount varying by source and participant.

The source material was peripheral blood. Recombination joined TRBV11-2 with TRBJ2-7; no D segment can be confidently identified. This TCR derives from a man aged 65 to 85 with acute or convalescent COVID-19. CDR3 reads: CASSLAEPYEQYF. The nucleotide sequence reads as follows: TGTGCCAGCAGCTTGGCTGAACCCTACGAGCAGTACTTC.